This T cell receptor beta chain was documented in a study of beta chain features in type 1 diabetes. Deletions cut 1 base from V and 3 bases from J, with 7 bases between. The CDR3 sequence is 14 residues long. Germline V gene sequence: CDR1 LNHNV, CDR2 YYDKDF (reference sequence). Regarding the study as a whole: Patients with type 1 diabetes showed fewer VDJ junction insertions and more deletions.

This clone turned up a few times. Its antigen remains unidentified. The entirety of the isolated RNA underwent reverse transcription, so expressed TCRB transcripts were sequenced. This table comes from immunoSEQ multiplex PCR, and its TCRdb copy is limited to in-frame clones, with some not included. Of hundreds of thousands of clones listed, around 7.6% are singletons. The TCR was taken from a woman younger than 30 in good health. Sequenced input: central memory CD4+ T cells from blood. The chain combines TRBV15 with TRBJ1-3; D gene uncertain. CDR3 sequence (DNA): TGTGCCACCAGCAGAGGCAAAGGTGGAAACACCATATATTTT. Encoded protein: CATSRGKGGNTIYF.